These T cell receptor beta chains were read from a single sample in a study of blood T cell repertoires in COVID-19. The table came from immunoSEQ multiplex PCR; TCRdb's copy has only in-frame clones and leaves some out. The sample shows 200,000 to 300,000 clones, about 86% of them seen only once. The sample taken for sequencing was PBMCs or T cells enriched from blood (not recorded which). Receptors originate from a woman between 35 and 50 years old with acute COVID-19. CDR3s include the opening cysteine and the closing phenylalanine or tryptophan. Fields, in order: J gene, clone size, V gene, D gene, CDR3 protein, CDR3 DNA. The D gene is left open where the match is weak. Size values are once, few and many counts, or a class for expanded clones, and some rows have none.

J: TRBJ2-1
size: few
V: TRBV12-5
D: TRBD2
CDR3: CASGSGLVQFF
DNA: TGTGCTAGTGGTTCAGGACTAGTACAGTTCTTC

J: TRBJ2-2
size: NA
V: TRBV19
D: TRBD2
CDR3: CASTIGTSGRAGELFF
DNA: TGTGCCAGTACCATAGGGACTAGCGGGAGGGCCGGGGAGCTGTTTTTT

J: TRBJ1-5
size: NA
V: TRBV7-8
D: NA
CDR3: CASSWTDPNQPQHF
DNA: TGTGCCAGCAGCTGGACAGATCCTAATCAGCCCCAGCATTTT

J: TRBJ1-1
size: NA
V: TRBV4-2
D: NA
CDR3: CASSREVLSNQNTEAFF
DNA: TGTGCCAGCAGCCGAGAAGTTCTTAGTAACCAGAACACTGAAGCTTTCTTT

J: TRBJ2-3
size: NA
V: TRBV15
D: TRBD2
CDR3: CATSRDSGLAGGSTDTQYF
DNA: TGTGCCACCAGCAGAGATTCGGGACTAGCGGGAGGAAGCACAGATACGCAGTATTTT

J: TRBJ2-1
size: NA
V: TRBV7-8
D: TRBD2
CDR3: CASSQDPPTSDYNEQFF
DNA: TGTGCCAGCAGTCAAGACCCCCCGACTAGCGATTACAATGAGCAGTTCTTC

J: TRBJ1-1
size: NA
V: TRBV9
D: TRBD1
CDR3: CASSAGQGAEAFF
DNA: TGTGCCAGCAGCGCCGGACAGGGGGCTGAAGCTTTCTTT

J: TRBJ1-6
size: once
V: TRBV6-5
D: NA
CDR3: CASTMGGTPLHF
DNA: TGTGCCAGCACCATGGGGGGGACACCCCTCCACTTT

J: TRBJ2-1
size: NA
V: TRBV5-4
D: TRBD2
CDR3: CASSLFGRGEFF
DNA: TGTGCCAGCAGCTTGTTCGGGCGGGGGGAGTTCTTC

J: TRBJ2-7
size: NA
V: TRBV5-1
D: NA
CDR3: CASSLDEGEQYF
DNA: TGCGCCAGCAGCTTGGATGAGGGCGAGCAGTACTTC

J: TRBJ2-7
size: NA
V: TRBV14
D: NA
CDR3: CASSQGAGYSYEQYF
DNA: TGTGCCAGCAGCCAAGGGGCAGGGTACTCCTACGAGCAGTACTTC

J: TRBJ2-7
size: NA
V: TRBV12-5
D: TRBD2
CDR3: CASGSRTSGLSYEQYF
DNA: TGTGCTAGTGGTTCGAGGACTAGCGGGCTCTCCTACGAGCAGTACTTC

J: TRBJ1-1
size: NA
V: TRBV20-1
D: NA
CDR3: CSASIQLNTEAFF
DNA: TGCAGTGCTAGTATACAATTGAACACTGAAGCTTTCTTT

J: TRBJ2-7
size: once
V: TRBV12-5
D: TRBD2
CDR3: CASGLGLALVDEQYF
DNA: TGTGCTAGTGGTTTGGGACTAGCGTTGGTCGACGAGCAGTACTTC